Listed here is a single T cell receptor beta chain. V lost 5 bases and J lost 15; bases outside the gene matches: 6. Germline-derived CDR1 and CDR2 are LGHDT and YNNKEL (reference sequence). This CDR3 has 11 residues. The data derive from a study of patients and donors after allogeneic stem cell transplantation. TCRdb fed the RT-PCR reads into MiXCR, producing one record per CDR3 protein. The table lists approximately 170,000 distinct CDR3 sequences, 30% of them singletons. This sequence originates from a human donor who was either an allogeneic HSCT recipient or a stem cell or donor lymphocyte infusion donor (not recorded which). It is not recorded whose cells these are; they may come from a transplant donor. The rearrangement joins TRBV3-1 to TRBJ2-1, with TRBD2 identical over 8 bases. Sequencing was done on a sample of blood, either unsorted or a sorted T cell fraction (not recorded which). This chain's CDR3 is CASSSGTRAFF. The CDR3 DNA follows: TGTGCCAGCAGCTCCGGGACTAGGGCGTTCTTC.